This T cell receptor beta chain stems from a study of CD8 T cells in Susac syndrome (dated by TCRdb to between 2017 and 2020). Broadly, across the study: The study used repertoire sequencing to test whether antigen drove CD8+ T cell activation and differentiation in Susac syndrome.

Peripheral blood CD8+ and CD4+ T cells from healthy donors, Susac syndrome patients and multiple sclerosis patients were profiled using high-throughput TCR beta sequencing. Multiple sclerosis controls were treatment-naive patients with stable or active relapsing-remitting disease fulfilling revised McDonald criteria. Bulk CD8+ and CD4+ T cells were purified by magnetic negative isolation, while CD8+ TEMRA cells were enriched using FACS. Blood was drawn into EDTA tubes, processed within 24 hours, and PBMCs were isolated by density gradient centrifugation. PBMCs destined for TCR sequencing were cryopreserved in liquid nitrogen and later thawed in a 37 °C water bath. The sorted or isolated CD4+, CD8+ and CD8+ TEMRA cells had a purity of 90% or higher. Points on this clonotype: There is no known antigen for this receptor. No per-base quality is available; no much larger clone lies one base away.

V ends up 2 bases short and J 7 bases short, with an unmatched junction base count of 8. CDR1 and CDR2, per the germline V gene (reference sequence), are GTSNPN and SVGIG. The CDR3 has 15 amino acids, counting the end cysteine and phenylalanine. Only the CDR3 part of the read is kept: 45 bases, read in frame from the first base. RNA was extracted using the RNeasy kit, and roughly 0.45 to 1 microgram was reverse transcribed with random hexamers. The immunoSEQ multiplex PCR assay, covering 54 Vbeta and 13 Jbeta segments, was used to amplify TCR beta CDR3 regions. PCR amplification bias was corrected using a synthetic template baseline for primer optimization and computational correction. Under the source paper's analysis protocol: Only productive sequences were kept, with reads annotated to V, D and J genes according to IMGT and analyzed in immunoSEQ Analyzer. Clonality was computed as one minus Shannon entropy normalized by log2 of the number of productive unique sequences. For each patient and control, public and private clones were evaluated among the 100 most prevalent clones. Susac-specific clones were defined as absent from healthy and MS cohorts, over a thousand published viral clones and other ImmuneACCESS disease sequences. The public reads were quality trimmed at Q25 with fastp and then assembled into clones with MiXCR by TCRdb, keeping productive beta chains. Each record represents a unique CDR3 protein, reported with the most common genes and DNA among its rows. The V and J calls come from TCRdb's annotation, not from the publication. This sample has a few hundred thousand distinct CDR3 sequences in its table, and approximately 90% of those were observed once. Roughly 0.059% of the sample comes from the top ten.

Beyond this particular receptor, the publication reports: The study acknowledged that relatively few individuals were included in the TCR sequencing and HLA analysis.

Recombination joined TRBV30 with TRBJ2-2; TRBD2 lines up with 9 middle nucleotides. The sample consisted of CD4+ T cells from PBMCs. The receptor was isolated from a human donor with multiple sclerosis. The CDR3 region has the sequence CAWSQRGAGGGELFF. The bases are TGTGCCTGGAGTCAGCGGGGGGCCGGAGGCGGGGAGCTGTTTTTT.